The source of this T cell receptor beta chain is a study of blood T cell repertoires in COVID-19. Study-wide context: COVID-19 samples, acute and convalescent, were from the United States, Italy and Spain. Sample material is recorded as cDNA or gDNA derived from T cells, B-cell-depleted T cells, or PBMCs.

Assay used: immunoSEQ multiplex PCR; TCRdb lists only in-frame clones, some missing. The profile shows tens of thousands of clones, around 81% of them singletons. Followed over time, Seattle patients had been enrolled while infection was active. In this sample, this clone turned up once. Germline-derived CDR1 and CDR2 are SGHTA and FQGNSA. The V end was cut by 2 bases, the J end by 2 bases, with 9 bases between. CDR3 size: 14 residues. This clonotype was obtained from an elderly man with COVID-19, enrolled during active disease. The chain links TRBV7-2 to TRBJ1-1; the D is unclear. The sample was peripheral blood. The CDR3 DNA is TGTGCCAGCAGCTTAAGTCCAGGTAACACTGAAGCTTTCTTT. Protein: CASSLSPGNTEAFF.